What follows is one T cell receptor beta chain and its context. This entry is derived from a study of shared clonotypes between healthy human individuals. The CDR3 is 14 residues long. V was trimmed by 0 bases and J by 8 bases, leaving 11 bases between them. Germline CDR1 reads SGHDN; CDR2 reads FVKESK. Assay: immunoSEQ multiplex PCR; the TCRdb copy retains only in-frame clones and omits some. The data show approximately 500,000 clones, with around 85% seen just once and about 13% held by the top ten. Sequencing used PBMCs. The chain employs TRBV14 and TRBJ2-1, with D possibly TRBD1 on 6 matching bases. This clonotype originated in a woman in her thirties or forties in good health. Some clones in this sample may be carry-over from other donors' samples. CDR3 DNA: TGTGCCAGCAGCCAAGATTGGGGGCGCGATGAGCAGTTCTTC. As protein: CASSQDWGRDEQFF.